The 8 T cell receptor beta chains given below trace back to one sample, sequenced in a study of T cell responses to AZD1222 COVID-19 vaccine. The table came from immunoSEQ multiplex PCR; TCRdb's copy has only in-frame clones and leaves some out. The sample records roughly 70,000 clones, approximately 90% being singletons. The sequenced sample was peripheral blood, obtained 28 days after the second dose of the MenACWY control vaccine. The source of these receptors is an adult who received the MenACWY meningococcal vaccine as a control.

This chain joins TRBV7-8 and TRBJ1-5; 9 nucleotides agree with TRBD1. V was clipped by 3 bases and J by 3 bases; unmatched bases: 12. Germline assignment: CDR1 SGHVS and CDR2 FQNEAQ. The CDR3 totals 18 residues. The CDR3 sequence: CASSLHGTGSFPNQPQHF. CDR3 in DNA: TGTGCCAGCAGCTTGCACGGGACAGGGTCGTTCCCCAATCAGCCCCAGCATTTT.

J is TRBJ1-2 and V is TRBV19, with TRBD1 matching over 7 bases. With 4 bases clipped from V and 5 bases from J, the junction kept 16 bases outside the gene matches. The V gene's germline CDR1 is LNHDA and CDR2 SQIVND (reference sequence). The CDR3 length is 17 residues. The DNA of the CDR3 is TGTGCCAGTAGTAACCCTCCGGGACAGATCTTTCCTTATGGCTACACCTTC. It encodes CASSNPPGQIFPYGYTF.

CDR3 amino acids: CANPGPTYTEAFF. As DNA, the CDR3 is TGTGCCAATCCGGGCCCAACTTACACTGAAGCTTTCTTT. This sequence joins TRBV19 and TRBJ1-1; D uncertain. Trimming cost V 10 bases and J 3 bases, with 15 bases left between them. Germline assignment: CDR1 LNHDA and CDR2 SQIVND (reference sequence). CDR3 length: 13 amino acids. Filled out from reference TRBV19 and TRBJ1-1, the complete variable domain reads DGGITQSPKYLFRKEGQNVTLSCEQNLNHDAMYWYRQDPGQGLRLIYYSQIVNDFQKGDIAEGYSVSREKKESFPLTVTSAQKNPTAFYLCANPGPTYTEAFFGQGTRLTVV.

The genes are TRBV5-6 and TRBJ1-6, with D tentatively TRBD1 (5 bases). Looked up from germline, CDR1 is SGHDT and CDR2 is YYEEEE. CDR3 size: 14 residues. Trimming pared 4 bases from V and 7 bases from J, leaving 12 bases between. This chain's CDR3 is CASSPLGQNSPLHF. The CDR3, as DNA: TGTGCCAGCAGCCCTCTCGGACAAAATTCACCCCTCCACTTT.

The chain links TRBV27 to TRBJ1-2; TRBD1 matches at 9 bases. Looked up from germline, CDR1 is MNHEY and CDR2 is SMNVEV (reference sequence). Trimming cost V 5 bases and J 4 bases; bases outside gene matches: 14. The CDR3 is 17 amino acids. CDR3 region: CASSKTRGDRVRYGYTF. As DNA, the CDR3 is TGTGCCAGCAGTAAAACCCGAGGGGACAGGGTCCGCTATGGCTACACCTTC.

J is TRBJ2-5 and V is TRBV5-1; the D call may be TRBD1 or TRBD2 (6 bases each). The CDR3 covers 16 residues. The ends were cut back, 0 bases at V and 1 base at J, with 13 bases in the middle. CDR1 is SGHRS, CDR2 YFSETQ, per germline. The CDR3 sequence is CASSLGGGQSQETQYF. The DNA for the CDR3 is TGCGCCAGCAGCTTGGGGGGAGGACAGAGCCAAGAGACCCAGTACTTC.

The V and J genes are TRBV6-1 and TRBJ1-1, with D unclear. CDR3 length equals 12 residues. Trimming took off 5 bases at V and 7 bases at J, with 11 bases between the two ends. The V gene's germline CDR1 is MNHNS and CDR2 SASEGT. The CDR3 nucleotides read TGTGCCAGCAGTTTTCTGGTTAGTGAAGCTTTCTTT. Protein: CASSFLVSEAFF.

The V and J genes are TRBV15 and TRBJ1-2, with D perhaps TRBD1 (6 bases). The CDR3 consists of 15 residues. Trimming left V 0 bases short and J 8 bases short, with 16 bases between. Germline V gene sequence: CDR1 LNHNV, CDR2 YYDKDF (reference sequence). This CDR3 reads CATSRDQQGQYGYTF. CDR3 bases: TGTGCCACCAGCAGAGATCAACAGGGACAATACGGCTACACCTTC.